This TCR beta chain emerged from a study of cytomegalovirus exposure and HLA in healthy donors. Looking at the study overall: Unique TCR beta sequences numbering about 100 million came from approximately 180 million T cells in an earlier analysis. Study results and limitations: Researchers reported that a few CMV-associated chains were confirmed in vitro as CMV antigen-specific. In a later analysis, productive TCRs from donors in an Asian-associated ancestry cluster reportedly carried fewer N-insertions than the cohort mean. Most of the TCR beta V segments (in an earlier analysis) were productive either about 90% or about 30% of the time.

From germline, CDR1 is SGHRS and CDR2 YFSETQ. The CDR3 is 19 amino acids. About this clone itself: The antigen remains undetermined.

The PCR used 60 Vbeta and 13 Jbeta primers. Generated by immunoSEQ multiplex PCR, the TCRdb table keeps only in-frame clones and is missing some. In total, the table holds around 29,000 clones. Sequencing was performed on PBMCs. This chain uses TRBV5-1 with TRBJ2-5; 12 bases are shared with TRBD2. With the DNA end fitting TRBJ2-7 better, the J assignment may be wrong. This TCR derives from a young man in good health and CMV-seronegative. DNA of the CDR3: TGCGCCAGCAGCCCTCAACCGACTAGCGGGAGATTGGCCTCCTACGAGCAGTACTTC. Protein: CASSPQPTSGRLASYEQYF.